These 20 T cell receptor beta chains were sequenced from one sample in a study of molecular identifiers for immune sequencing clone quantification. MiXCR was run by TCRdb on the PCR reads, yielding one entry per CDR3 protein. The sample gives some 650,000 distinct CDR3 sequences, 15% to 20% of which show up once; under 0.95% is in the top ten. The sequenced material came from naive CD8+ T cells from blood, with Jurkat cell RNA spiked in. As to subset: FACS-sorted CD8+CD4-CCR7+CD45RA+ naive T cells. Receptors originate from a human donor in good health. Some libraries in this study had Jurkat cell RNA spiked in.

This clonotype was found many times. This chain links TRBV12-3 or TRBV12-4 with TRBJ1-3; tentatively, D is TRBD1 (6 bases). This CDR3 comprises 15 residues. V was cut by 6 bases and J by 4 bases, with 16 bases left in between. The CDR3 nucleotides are TGTGCCAGCAGAGACCTACGGGGGCACGGAAACACCATATATTTT. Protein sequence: CASRDLRGHGNTIYF.

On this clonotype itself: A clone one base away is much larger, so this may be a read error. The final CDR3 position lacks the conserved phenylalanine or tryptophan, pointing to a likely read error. CDR3 loop: CASSERDYKETQYS. CDR3 sequence (DNA): TGTGCCAGCAGTGAAAGGGACTACAAAGAGACCCAGTACTCC. This chain connects TRBV2 to TRBJ2-5, with TRBD2 identical over 7 bases. This CDR3 contains 14 residues. The V gene end was trimmed by 2 bases and the J gene end by 3 bases; junction bases not matched to a gene: 3. CDR1 and CDR2 (germline): SNHLY, FYNNEI.

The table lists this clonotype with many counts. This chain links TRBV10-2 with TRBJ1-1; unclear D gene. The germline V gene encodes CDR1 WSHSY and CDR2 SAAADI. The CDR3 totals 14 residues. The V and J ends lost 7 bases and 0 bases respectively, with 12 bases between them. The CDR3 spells CASTPQGMNTEAFF. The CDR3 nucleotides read TGCGCCAGCACTCCGCAAGGGATGAACACTGAAGCTTTCTTT.

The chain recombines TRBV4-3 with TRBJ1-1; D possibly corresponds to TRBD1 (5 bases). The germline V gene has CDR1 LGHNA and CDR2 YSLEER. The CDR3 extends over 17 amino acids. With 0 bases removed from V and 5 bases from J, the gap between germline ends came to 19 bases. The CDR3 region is CASSQDQYQSGMTEAFF. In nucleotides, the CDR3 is TGCGCCAGCAGCCAAGATCAATATCAGTCAGGGATGACTGAAGCTTTCTTT.

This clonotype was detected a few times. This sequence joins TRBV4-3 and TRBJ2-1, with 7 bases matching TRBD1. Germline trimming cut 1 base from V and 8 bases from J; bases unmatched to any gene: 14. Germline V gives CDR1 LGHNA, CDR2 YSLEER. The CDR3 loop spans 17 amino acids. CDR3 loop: CASSQAPLTGQIDEQFF. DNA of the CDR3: TGCGCCAGCAGCCAAGCTCCCCTGACAGGGCAAATCGATGAGCAGTTCTTC.

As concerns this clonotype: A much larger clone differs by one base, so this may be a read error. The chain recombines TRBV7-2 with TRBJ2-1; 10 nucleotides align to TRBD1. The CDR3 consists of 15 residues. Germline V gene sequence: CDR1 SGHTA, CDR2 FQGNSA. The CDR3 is CASSMTGGSYNVQFF. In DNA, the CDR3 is TGTGCCAGCAGCATGACAGGGGGCTCCTACAATGTGCAGTTCTTC.

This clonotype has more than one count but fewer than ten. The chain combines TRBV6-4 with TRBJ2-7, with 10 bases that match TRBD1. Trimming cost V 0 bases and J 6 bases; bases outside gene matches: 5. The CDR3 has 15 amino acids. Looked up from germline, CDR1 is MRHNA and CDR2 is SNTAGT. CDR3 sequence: CASSDSRGQGFEQYF. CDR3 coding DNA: TGTGCCAGCAGTGACTCTCGGGGACAGGGGTTCGAGCAGTACTTC.

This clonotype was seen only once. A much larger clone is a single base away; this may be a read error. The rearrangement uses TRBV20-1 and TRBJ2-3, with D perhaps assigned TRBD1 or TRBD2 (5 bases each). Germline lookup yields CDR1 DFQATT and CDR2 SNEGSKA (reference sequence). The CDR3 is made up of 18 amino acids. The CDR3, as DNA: TGCAGTGCTAGCTTTCTGACCGAGGACACCGCTAGCACAGATACGCGGTATTTT. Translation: CSASFLTEDTASTDTRYF.

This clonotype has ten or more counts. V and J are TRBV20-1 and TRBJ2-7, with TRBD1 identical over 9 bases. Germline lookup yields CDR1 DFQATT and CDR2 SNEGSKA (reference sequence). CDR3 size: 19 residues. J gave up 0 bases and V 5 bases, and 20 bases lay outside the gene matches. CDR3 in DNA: TGCAGTGCTGGCCCACACAGGGGGCGGAGGGGGGTAAGCTCCTACGAGCAGTACTTC. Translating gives CSAGPHRGRRGVSSYEQYF.

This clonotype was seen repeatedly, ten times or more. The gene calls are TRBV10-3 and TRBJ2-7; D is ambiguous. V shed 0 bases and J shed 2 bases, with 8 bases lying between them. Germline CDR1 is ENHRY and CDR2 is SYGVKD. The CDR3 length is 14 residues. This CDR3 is CAISESRVTYEQYF. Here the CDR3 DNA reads TGTGCCATCAGTGAGTCTCGGGTGACCTACGAGCAGTACTTC.

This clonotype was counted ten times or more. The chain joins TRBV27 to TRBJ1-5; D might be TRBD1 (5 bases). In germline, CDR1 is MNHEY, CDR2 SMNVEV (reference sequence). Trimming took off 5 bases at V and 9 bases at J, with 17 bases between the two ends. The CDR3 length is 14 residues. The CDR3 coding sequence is TGTGCCAGCAGTCCCGGGACGGGCGTGGGGCCCCAGCATTTT. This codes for CASSPGTGVGPQHF.

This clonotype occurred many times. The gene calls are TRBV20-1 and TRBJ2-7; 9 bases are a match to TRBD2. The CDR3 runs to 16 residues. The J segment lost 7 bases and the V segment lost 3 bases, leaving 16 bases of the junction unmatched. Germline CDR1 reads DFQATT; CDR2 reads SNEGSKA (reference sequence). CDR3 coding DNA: TGCAGTGCTAGGATCCTAGCGGGACCAGGAACGGGGGAGCAGTACTTC. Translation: CSARILAGPGTGEQYF.

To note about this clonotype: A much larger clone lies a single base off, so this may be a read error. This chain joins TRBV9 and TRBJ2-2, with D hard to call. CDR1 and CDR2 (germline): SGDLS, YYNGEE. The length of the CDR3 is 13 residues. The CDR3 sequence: CAGSVSDTGELFF. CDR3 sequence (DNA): TGTGCCGGCAGCGTGAGCGACACCGGGGAGCTGTTTTTT.

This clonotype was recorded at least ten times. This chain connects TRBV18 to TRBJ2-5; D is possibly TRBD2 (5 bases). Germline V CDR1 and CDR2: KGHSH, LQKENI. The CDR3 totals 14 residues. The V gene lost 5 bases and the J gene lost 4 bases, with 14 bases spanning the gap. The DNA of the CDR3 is TGTGCCAGCTCAAGACCTCCGGAGGTAGAGACCCAGTACTTC. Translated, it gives CASSRPPEVETQYF.

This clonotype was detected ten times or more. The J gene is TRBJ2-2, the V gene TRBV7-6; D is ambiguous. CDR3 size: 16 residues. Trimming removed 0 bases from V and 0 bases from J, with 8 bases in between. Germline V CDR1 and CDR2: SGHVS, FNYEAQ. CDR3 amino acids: CASSLAPGPNTGELFF. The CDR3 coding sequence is TGTGCCAGCAGCTTAGCACCCGGGCCGAACACCGGGGAGCTGTTTTTT.

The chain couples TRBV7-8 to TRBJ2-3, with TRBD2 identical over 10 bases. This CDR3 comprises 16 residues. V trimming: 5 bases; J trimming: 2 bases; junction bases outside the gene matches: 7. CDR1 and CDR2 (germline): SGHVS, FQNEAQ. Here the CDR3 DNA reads TGTGCCAGCAGCCAATTTAGCGGGGGGACCACAGATACGCAGTATTTT. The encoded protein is CASSQFSGGTTDTQYF. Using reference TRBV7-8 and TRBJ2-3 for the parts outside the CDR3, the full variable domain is GAGVSQSPRYKVAKRGQDVALRCDPISGHVSLFWYQQALGQGPEFLTYFQNEAQLDKSGLPSDRFFAERPEGSVSTLKIQRTQQEDSAVYLCASSQFSGGTTDTQYFGPGTRLTVL.

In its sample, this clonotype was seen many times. The CDR3 bases are TGTGCCAGCAGTACACAGGGTTTGGGCACTGAAGCTTTCTTT. Translation: CASSTQGLGTEAFF. This chain connects TRBV6-5 to TRBJ1-1; the D gene is possibly TRBD1 (6 bases). The CDR3 covers 14 residues. CDR1 MNHEY and CDR2 SVGAGI come from the germline V gene. Deletions cut 5 bases from V and 4 bases from J, with 14 bases between.

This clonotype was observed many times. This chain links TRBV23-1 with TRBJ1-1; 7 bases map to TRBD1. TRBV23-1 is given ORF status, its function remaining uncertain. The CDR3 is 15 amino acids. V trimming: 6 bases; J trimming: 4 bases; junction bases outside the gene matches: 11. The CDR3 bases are TGCGCCAGCAGACGGTTGACAGGGAGGGTCACTGAAGCTTTCTTT. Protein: CASRRLTGRVTEAFF.

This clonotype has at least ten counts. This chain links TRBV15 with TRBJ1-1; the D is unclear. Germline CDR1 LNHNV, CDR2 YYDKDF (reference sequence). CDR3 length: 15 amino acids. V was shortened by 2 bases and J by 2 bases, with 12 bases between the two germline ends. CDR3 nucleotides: TGTGCCACCAGCAGATTTGTCATAACTAACACTGAAGCTTTCTTT. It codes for CATSRFVITNTEAFF.

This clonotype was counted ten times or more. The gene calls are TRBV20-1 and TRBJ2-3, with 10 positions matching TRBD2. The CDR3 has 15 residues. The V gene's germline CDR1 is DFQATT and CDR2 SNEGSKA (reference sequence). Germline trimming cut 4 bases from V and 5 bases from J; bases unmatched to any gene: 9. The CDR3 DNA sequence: TGCAGTGCTATCGAGCGGGAGGGCCTGGTAGATACGCAGTATTTT. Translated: CSAIEREGLVDTQYF.